This record looks at one T cell receptor (beta chain) sequence and its context. The sample comes from a study of blood T cell repertoires in COVID-19. Turning to the study itself: Researchers got acute and convalescent COVID-19 samples from the United States, Italy and Spain.

Per the study methods: Amplification with reference gene primers provided the estimates of nucleated cell counts. Clones were sequenced by immunoSEQ multiplex PCR, and TCRdb holds only the in-frame ones, with some missing. The V and J calls and clone size are taken from that table; D and trimming were inferred from the DNA. The sample has roughly 340,000 clones, roughly 90% seen once. Trimming cost V 6 bases and J 3 bases; bases outside gene matches: 8. Germline values: CDR1 MNHNY, CDR2 SVGAGI (reference sequence). CDR3 length: 16 amino acids. The TCR sequence derives from a woman aged 30 to 39 with COVID-19, enrolled during active disease. The specimen was peripheral blood. The chain recombines TRBV6-6 with TRBJ2-3, with 11 bases that match TRBD2. The CDR3 loop reads CASSPTSGGRTDTQYF. CDR3 nucleotide sequence: TGTGCCAGCAGCCCAACTAGCGGGGGCAGGACAGATACGCAGTATTTT.